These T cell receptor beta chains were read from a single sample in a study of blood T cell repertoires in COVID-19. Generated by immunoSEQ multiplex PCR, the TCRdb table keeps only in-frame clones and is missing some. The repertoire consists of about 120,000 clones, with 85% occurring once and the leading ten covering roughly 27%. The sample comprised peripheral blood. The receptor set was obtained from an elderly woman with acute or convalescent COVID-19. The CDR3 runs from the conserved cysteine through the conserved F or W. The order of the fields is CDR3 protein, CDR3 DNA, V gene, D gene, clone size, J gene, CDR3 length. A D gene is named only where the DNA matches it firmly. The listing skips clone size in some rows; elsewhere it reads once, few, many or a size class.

CASKEGREYTIYF | TGTGCCAGCAAAGAGGGGCGGGAATACACCATATATTTT | TRBV2 | . | . | TRBJ1-3 | 13
CSVDPQAGRGYTF | TGCAGCGTCGATCCACAGGCAGGTCGGGGCTACACCTTC | TRBV29-1 | . | once | TRBJ1-2 | 13
CASSRHRGEQFF | TGTGCCAGCAGTCGACACAGGGGCGAGCAGTTCTTC | TRBV6-5 | TRBD1 | . | TRBJ2-1 | 12
CATSARDVVVVYSNQPQHF | TGTGCCACCAGTGCCAGGGATGTTGTGGTAGTTTATAGCAATCAGCCCCAGCATTTT | TRBV24-1 | . | . | TRBJ1-5 | 19
CASSQERGYGYTF | TGTGCCAGCAGCCAGGAACGGGGGTATGGCTACACCTTC | TRBV3-1/TRBV3-2 | . | . | TRBJ1-2 | 13
CASSFSRSSGNTIYF | TGTGCCAGCAGCTTTTCCCGGAGCTCTGGAAACACCATATATTTT | TRBV11-2 | . | . | TRBJ1-3 | 15
CASSPKQGESPLHF | TGTGCCAGCTCACCAAAACAGGGAGAATCACCCCTCCACTTT | TRBV18 | . | . | TRBJ1-6 | 14
CASTQTGVLDGYTF | TGTGCCAGCACCCAGACAGGGGTGTTAGATGGCTACACCTTC | TRBV5-5 | TRBD1 | few | TRBJ1-2 | 14
CASSAGHSNQPQHF | TGTGCCAGCAGTGCAGGGCATAGCAATCAGCCCCAGCATTTT | TRBV2 | . | . | TRBJ1-5 | 14
CASSLMGREEAFF | TGTGCCAGCAGCTTAATGGGCAGGGAAGAAGCTTTCTTT | TRBV7-3 | . | many | TRBJ1-1 | 13
CASSRAGQGNTEAFF | TGTGCCAGCAGTAGAGCGGGACAGGGGAACACTGAAGCTTTCTTT | TRBV5-5 | TRBD1 | . | TRBJ1-1 | 15
CATSRSVGAGRDTQYF | TGTGCCACCAGCAGAAGTGTGGGAGCGGGGAGGGATACGCAGTATTTT | TRBV15 | TRBD2 | few | TRBJ2-3 | 16
CASARLDGDTEAFF | TGTGCCAGTGCGAGGCTAGACGGAGACACTGAAGCTTTCTTT | TRBV2 | . | . | TRBJ1-1 | 14
CASSQVGETDEEDLHSNQPQHF | TGTGCCAGCAGCCAAGTGGGAGAAACCGACGAAGAAGATTTGCATAGCAATCAGCCCCAGCATTTT | TRBV3-1/TRBV3-2 | . | . | TRBJ1-5 | 22
CASSVASGVGYEQFF | TGTGCCAGCAGCGTAGCTAGCGGGGTAGGATATGAGCAGTTCTTC | TRBV9 | TRBD2 | . | TRBJ2-1 | 15
CASIFDSYTEAFF | TGTGCCAGCATCTTCGACAGCTACACTGAAGCTTTCTTT | TRBV6-5 | . | . | TRBJ1-1 | 13
CASSPDSAFGANVLTF | TGTGCCAGCAGCCCTGACAGCGCTTTTGGGGCCAACGTCCTGACTTTC | TRBV5-5 | . | . | TRBJ2-6 | 16
CASSLEGQHNEQFF | TGCGCCAGCAGCTTGGAGGGACAGCACAATGAGCAGTTCTTC | TRBV5-1 | TRBD1 | . | TRBJ2-1 | 14
CASSQRDYGYTF | TGTGCCAGCAGTCAGCGGGACTATGGCTACACCTTC | TRBV28 | . | . | TRBJ1-2 | 12
CASSAQGIRNSPLHF | TGTGCCAGCAGTGCTCAGGGGATTCGAAATTCACCCCTCCACTTT | TRBV2 | . | . | TRBJ1-6 | 15
CASSPQMAQGAGNSPLHF | TGTGCCAGCTCACCACAAATGGCCCAGGGGGCGGGAAATTCACCCCTCCACTTT | TRBV18 | TRBD1 | . | TRBJ1-6 | 18
CASSSFQGRGYNEQFF | TGTGCCAGCAGTTCATTTCAGGGTCGAGGCTACAATGAGCAGTTCTTC | TRBV6-2/TRBV6-3 | . | once | TRBJ2-1 | 16
CASSSLDTSPLHF | TGTGCCAGCAGCTCGTTGGACACATCACCCCTCCACTTT | TRBV11-1 | . | . | TRBJ1-6 | 13
CASSPGDRPYYGYTF | TGTGCCAGCAGCCCAGGGGACAGGCCCTACTATGGCTACACCTTC | TRBV7-8 | TRBD1 | . | TRBJ1-2 | 15
CASSLVLAKETGELFF | TGTGCCAGCAGCTTGGTGCTAGCGAAGGAAACCGGGGAGCTGTTTTTT | TRBV5-4 | . | . | TRBJ2-2 | 16
CASSFSPLEAFF | TGTGCCAGCAGCTTTTCCCCCCTAGAAGCTTTCTTT | TRBV7-2 | . | . | TRBJ1-1 | 12
CASSPPGGRGYGYTF | TGTGCCAGCAGTCCCCCGGGGGGACGGGGCTATGGCTACACCTTC | TRBV28 | . | . | TRBJ1-2 | 15
CASSLRGFSNQPQHF | TGTGCCAGCAGCTTACGGGGGTTTAGCAATCAGCCCCAGCATTTT | TRBV7-2 | . | . | TRBJ1-5 | 15
CASSVATSGVTDTQYF | TGTGCCAGCAGCGTAGCGACTAGCGGGGTCACAGATACGCAGTATTTT | TRBV9 | TRBD2 | . | TRBJ2-3 | 16
CASSTDRNTEAFF | TGTGCCAGCAGTACGGACAGGAACACTGAAGCTTTCTTT | TRBV2 | . | . | TRBJ1-1 | 13
CASSDTGQRMTGGYTF | TGTGCCAGCAGTGATACAGGACAGCGTATGACGGGAGGCTACACCTTC | TRBV2 | . | . | TRBJ1-2 | 16
CASSLESGMNTEAFF | TGTGCCAGCAGCTTGGAGTCAGGAATGAACACTGAAGCTTTCTTT | TRBV5-4 | . | once | TRBJ1-1 | 15
CASSPDGGVGETQYF | TGCGCCAGCAGCCCCGATGGCGGGGTAGGAGAGACCCAGTACTTC | TRBV5-1 | . | . | TRBJ2-5 | 15
CASSSGTRTQRQYF | TGTGCCAGCAGCTCCGGGACTCGAACGCAACGTCAGTATTTT | TRBV5-5 | . | . | TRBJ2-3 | 14
CASSRGLAGANHYEQYF | TGCGCCAGCAGCCGGGGACTAGCGGGGGCCAACCACTACGAGCAGTACTTC | TRBV4-1 | TRBD2 | . | TRBJ2-7 | 17
CASSGGVSNQPQHF | TGTGCCAGCAGCGGCGGGGTTAGCAATCAGCCCCAGCATTTT | TRBV3-1/TRBV3-2 | . | . | TRBJ1-5 | 14
CASSPATGVGYTF | TGTGCCAGCAGCCCCGCGACAGGGGTCGGCTACACCTTC | TRBV3-1/TRBV3-2 | TRBD1 | . | TRBJ1-2 | 13
CATSRRDGQGLYTQYF | TGTGCCACCAGCAGAAGAGACGGACAGGGATTATATACGCAGTATTTT | TRBV15 | TRBD1 | . | TRBJ2-3 | 16
CASSSSSITPEKLFF | TGCGCCAGCAGCTCGTCTAGTATTACCCCTGAAAAACTGTTTTTT | TRBV5-1 | . | . | TRBJ1-4 | 15
CASSPQPSGGELFF | TGTGCCAGCAGCCCGCAGCCCTCGGGCGGGGAGCTGTTTTTT | TRBV7-3 | . | . | TRBJ2-2 | 14
CASSVGQQPQHF | TGTGCCAGCAGTGTCGGACAACAGCCCCAGCATTTT | TRBV12-3/TRBV12-4 | . | once | TRBJ1-5 | 12
CASTGQGGQPQHF | TGTGCCAGCACGGGACAGGGGGGTCAGCCCCAGCATTTT | TRBV6-5 | TRBD1 | . | TRBJ1-5 | 13